This T cell receptor beta chain was recovered during a study of spatial heterogeneity in lung cancer. Study overall: Consistent detection of more beta-chain than alpha-chain sequences was observed.

On this clonotype itself: The antigen remains unidentified.

The CDR3 is made up of 16 amino acids. Study-level results: Ubiquitous, expanded tumor-derived TCRs were more frequently observed in blood at resection than at follow-up.

Time point reported: sample taken at primary tumor resection. Without sorting, whole RNA was sequenced from tumor, nontumor lung or frozen PBMC. The donor group consisted of roughly 70 patients who had untreated, early-stage non-small cell lung cancer. Each TCR cDNA molecule carried a unique molecular identifier. MiXCR, applied by TCRdb to the 5' RACE reads, yields one record per CDR3 protein. The table lists almost 75,000 distinct CDR3 sequences, roughly 14% of them singletons. This clonotype originated in a male donor with early-stage non-small cell lung cancer. The sample here was PBMCs, taken at surgery. The chain combines TRBV21-1 with TRBJ2-1; the table's D call, TRBD2, was not checked against the DNA. TRBV21-1 counts as a pseudogene. The CDR3 sequence is CASSKEASGALDEQFF. CDR3 nucleotides: TGTGCCAGCAGCAAAGAGGCCAGCGGGGCCTTGGATGAGCAGTTCTTC.